This passage covers 8 T cell receptor beta chains from one sample sequenced in a study (dated by TCRdb to between 2021 and 2024). Library prep was done by the immunoSEQ multiplex PCR assay. TCRdb holds this immuneACCESS table with in-frame rearrangements only. Some clones are missing; in checked studies, unresolved V genes explain under half, and the rest has no known cause. This sample lists 60,000 to 75,000 clones; 85% to 95% were detected once. Approximately 4.4% of the sample is taken by the ten largest. The sequenced sample was PBMCs. The source is a man aged 40-50 years with rheumatoid arthritis.

The rearrangement links TRBV7-2 to TRBJ1-3, with D perhaps matching TRBD1 (5 bases). V was shortened by 1 base and J by 3 bases, with 13 bases between the two germline ends. In germline, CDR1 is SGHTA, CDR2 FQGNSA. The CDR3 has 16 amino acids. The CDR3 spells CASSLGGSSGGNTIYF. The DNA for the CDR3 is TGTGCCAGCAGCTTAGGGGGGTCATCGGGTGGAAACACCATATATTTT.

CDR3 nucleotides: TGCGCCAGCAGCCCCCGGGACAGTCATTCACCCCTCCACTTT. Translated: CASSPRDSHSPLHF. V and J are TRBV5-1 and TRBJ1-6; 7 positions match TRBD1. With 4 bases clipped from V and 8 bases from J, the junction kept 6 bases outside the gene matches. Germline V gives CDR1 SGHRS, CDR2 YFSETQ. The CDR3 is made up of 14 amino acids.

The chain employs TRBV28 and TRBJ2-7; 7 positions match TRBD1. The trim removed 8 bases at V and 3 bases at J, leaving 7 bases unmatched. The germline gives CDR1 MDHEN, CDR2 SYDVKM. The CDR3 has 13 amino acids. The CDR3, as DNA: TGTGCCAGCCAAGGGGGCCTCCACTACGAGCAGTACTTC. The encoded protein is CASQGGLHYEQYF.

Note on this clone: Distinct nucleotide sequences in the sample also encode this CDR3. The chain joins TRBV7-9 to TRBJ1-5, with 7 nucleotides matching TRBD1. Germline V CDR1 and CDR2: SEHNR, FQNEAQ (reference sequence). V lost 5 bases to trimming and J lost 1 base; unmatched junction nucleotides: 2. The CDR3 sequence is 14 residues long. CDR3 amino acids: CASSRDRSNQPQHF. CDR3 in DNA: TGTGCCAGCAGCCGGGACAGAAGCAATCAGCCCCAGCATTTT.

This sequence joins TRBV11-2 and TRBJ1-3; TRBD1 might be the D (6 bases). The CDR3 has 17 amino acids. Germline assignment: CDR1 SGHAT and CDR2 FQNNGV. V lost 5 bases and J 3 bases, leaving 20 bases between the germline ends. CDR3 nucleotide sequence: TGTGCCAGCAGCACTCGGGGGGGGGCGCCCGGTGGAAACACCATATATTTT. Its protein is CASSTRGGAPGGNTIYF.

This chain joins TRBV12-3 or TRBV12-4 and TRBJ2-1, with 7 bases lining up with TRBD1. The ends lost 9 bases at V and 4 bases at J; junction bases unmatched: 6. The CDR3 extends over 13 amino acids. CDR3 in DNA: TGTGCCAGTAAGGGACAGACGTACAATGAGCAGTTCTTC. Its protein product is CASKGQTYNEQFF.

This clone was observed a few times. CDR3 sequence (DNA): TGTGCCAGTAACGGCCCACAGGACTATGGCTACACCTTC. It specifies CASNGPQDYGYTF. The chain combines TRBV6-6 with TRBJ1-2; TRBD1 is a possible D gene (5 bases). Germline-derived CDR1 and CDR2 are MNHNY and SVGAGI (reference sequence). Trimming shortened V by 9 bases and J by 3 bases, and 14 bases separated the two germline ends. This CDR3 comprises 13 residues.

The chain links TRBV5-4 to TRBJ1-2, with TRBD1 as a possible D gene (5 bases). Germline loops: CDR1 SGHNT, CDR2 YYREEE (reference sequence). The CDR3 runs to 14 residues. V was shortened by 0 bases and J by 4 bases, with 10 bases between the two germline ends. The CDR3 sequence is CASSLAVGTYGYTF. The CDR3 bases are TGTGCCAGCAGCTTGGCCGTAGGGACCTATGGCTACACCTTC.